This T cell receptor beta chain was captured by sequencing in a study of response to subunit inactivated influenza vaccine. Study-level results: Only a handful of new T cells, the authors suggested, are recruited with each seasonal influenza vaccination.

In germline, CDR1 is SGHTA, CDR2 FQGNSA. Trimming removed 1 base from V and 7 bases from J; junction bases left unmatched: 6. There are 15 residues in the CDR3. This clonotype was detected a few times. No antigen is known for it. TCRdb processed the RT-PCR reads anew with MiXCR; each CDR3 protein has one entry. This repertoire shows approximately 530,000 distinct CDR3 sequences, approximately 7.1% found once; its top ten account for around 13%. This sequence was found in a man aged 50 to 69 who received an inactivated influenza vaccine. J is TRBJ1-4 and V is TRBV7-2; 7 bases match TRBD1. Source: PBMCs from blood, taken roughly 24 months after vaccination. The CDR3 loop is CASSLGQGPREKLFF. The CDR3 DNA reads TGTGCCAGCAGCTTAGGACAGGGTCCTCGTGAAAAACTGTTTTTT.